This T cell receptor beta chain emerged from a study of T cell changes during pregnancy in multiple sclerosis (dated by TCRdb to the late 2010s). Regarding the complete study: Changes in the T cell repertoire over the course of pregnancy were examined in this study in women with multiple sclerosis.

Libraries were constructed by the immunoSEQ multiplex PCR assay. TCRdb obtained this table from immuneACCESS and retained in-frame rearrangements with V and J assigned. These tables miss some clones; where compared with another copy, unresolved V genes account for less than half of the shortfall, and the remainder is unexplained. A total of more than 15,000 clones appear in this sample, roughly 81% of them only once. The leading ten clones occupy 9% to 10% of the sample. The germline V gene encodes CDR1 SGHRS and CDR2 YFSETQ. CDR3 length: 16 amino acids, cysteine to phenylalanine. The sequence is cut down to CDR3 DNA, 48 bases in frame from base 1. Trimmed from V: 0 bases; trimmed from J: 2 bases; junction bases lacking a gene match: 5. On this clone itself: The antigen this receptor binds is unknown. Base-call qualities are not available, and no considerably larger clone is one nucleotide away.

The chain is made from TRBV5-1 and TRBJ2-3; 8 central nucleotides agree with TRBD2. The TCR originated in a female donor in good health, enrolled as a control in a pregnancy study. The sample here was CD8+ T cells from peripheral blood mononuclear cells, taken in the second trimester of pregnancy. The base sequence is TGCGCCAGCAGCTTGGACAGCGGGGGAGACACAGATACGCAGTATTTT. The resulting protein is CASSLDSGGDTDTQYF.